Many counts were recorded for the clone carrying this T cell receptor (beta chain). This sample was taken from a study of human T cells and chemical hapten exposure. The overall study: Small differences in pooled library volume mainly drove the variation in TCR yields per sample.

V shed 6 bases and J shed 1 base, with 13 bases lying between them. The CDR3 is 14 residues long. In germline, CDR1 is SGHDT, CDR2 YYEEEE. A single record per CDR3 protein comes from TCRdb applying MiXCR to the RACE reads. The repertoire holds approximately 400,000 distinct CDR3 sequences, with more than 4.5% as singletons. Stated time point: patch test 1, 2 weeks after DPC sensitization. The treatment: therapeutic diphenylcyclopropenone sensitization with weekly scalp DPC. The sequencing used whole blood, collected in connection with sensitization to the hapten diphenylcyclopropenone (DPC). The chain is built from TRBV5-6 and TRBJ2-5; D not resolved. This sequence originates from a woman aged 45-65 years with alopecia areata. Some clones in this sample may be carry-over from other donors' samples. CDR3 region: CASTRTNLQETQYF. The CDR3 nucleotides are TGTGCCAGCACCCGAACTAACCTCCAAGAGACCCAGTACTTC.